The present TCR beta chain was sequenced within a study of radiotherapy plus CTLA-4 blockade in lung cancer. Study outcomes and limitations: Following radiotherapy plus ipilimumab, tumor-derived TCR clones expanded in the blood. Early clonal dynamics of blood T cells, together with interferon-beta, were reported as the best response predictor.

Comment on this clone: Its antigen is not known.

The repertoire was sequenced with immunoSEQ multiplex PCR; TCRdb's copy has only in-frame clones and lacks some. This sample yields 70,000 to 90,000 clones, of which roughly 79% are seen a single time; 22% belongs to the top ten. Participants had chemo-refractory metastatic non-small-cell lung cancer and were treated with focal radiation plus ipilimumab CTLA-4 blockade. The clonotype was recovered from a human donor with non-small cell lung cancer whose response to radiotherapy plus ipilimumab could not be evaluated. Some clones in this sample may be carry-over from other donors' samples. The specimen comprised peripheral blood, sampled from a patient treated with radiotherapy plus ipilimumab.

Here the CDR3 reads CASSLFYPGTGDEAFF. The CDR3 region has the DNA TGTGCCAGCAGCTTATTCTACCCCGGGACAGGGGACGAAGCTTTCTTT. The chain carries TRBV7-8 and TRBJ1-1; 10 bases line up with TRBD1. Germline trimming cut 2 bases from V and 8 bases from J; bases unmatched to any gene: 11. Germline-derived CDR1 and CDR2 are SGHVS and FQNEAQ. The CDR3 has 16 residues.